The entry below describes one TCR beta chain. Antigen: not known. The data belong to a study of shared clonotypes between healthy human individuals. Study observations and caveats: Compared with clonotypes that all four donors shared, non-shared clonotypes had lower generation probabilities.

Losses at the gene ends were 7 bases for V and 8 bases for J; bases not matched to a gene: 9. CDR3 length equals 15 residues. The V gene's germline CDR1 is MNHEY and CDR2 SMNVEV (reference sequence). Profiled with immunoSEQ multiplex PCR; TCRdb holds only in-frame clones, not every one. Of a few million clones in the sample, 85% to 95% were seen once. Terminally differentiated effector memory CD45RA+ cells were excluded by CCR7 positive selection of CD45RO-negative cells. Sequenced input: naive CD8+ T cells from PBMCs. The sequence was collected from a young man in good health. Some clones in this sample may be carry-over from other donors' samples. The chain uses TRBV27 and TRBJ2-1; 12 nucleotides line up with TRBD2. The CDR3 DNA reads TGTGCCAGCAATGGACTAGCGGGACTCGGCCATGAGCAGTTCTTC. This gives the protein CASNGLAGLGHEQFF.